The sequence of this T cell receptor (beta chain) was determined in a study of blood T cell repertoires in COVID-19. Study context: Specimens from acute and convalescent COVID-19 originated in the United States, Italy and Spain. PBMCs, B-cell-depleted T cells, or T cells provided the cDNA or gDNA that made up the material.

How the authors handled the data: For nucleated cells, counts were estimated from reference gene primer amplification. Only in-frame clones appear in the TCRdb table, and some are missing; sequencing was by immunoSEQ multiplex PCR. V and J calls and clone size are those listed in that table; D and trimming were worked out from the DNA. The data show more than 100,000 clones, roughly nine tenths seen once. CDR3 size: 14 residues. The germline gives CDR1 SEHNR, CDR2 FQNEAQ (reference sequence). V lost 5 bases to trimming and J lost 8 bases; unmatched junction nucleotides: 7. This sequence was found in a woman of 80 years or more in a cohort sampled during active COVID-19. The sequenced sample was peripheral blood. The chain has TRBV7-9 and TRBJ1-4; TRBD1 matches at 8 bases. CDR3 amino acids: CASSQGQGREKLFF. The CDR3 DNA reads TGTGCCAGCAGCCAAGGACAGGGCAGGGAAAAACTGTTTTTT.